The T cell receptor beta chain under discussion was sequenced for a study of OX40 agonist ivuxolimab in advanced cancers. Context from the whole study: Ivuxolimab was a fully human IgG2 agonistic monoclonal antibody targeting the costimulatory receptor OX40 (CD134). Intravenous ivuxolimab was administered to patients every 2 weeks at six dose levels: 0.01, 0.1, 0.3, 1.5, 3 and 10 mg/kg. Of the 50 to 55 patients in dose escalation, about 20 had hepatocellular carcinoma, roughly 15 had melanoma, 9 had renal cell carcinoma and 9 had head and neck cancer. The dose-escalation cohort was about 86% male with a mean age of about 60 years, ranging from about 20 to 85. Prior anti-PD-1, anti-PD-L1 or anti-CTLA-4 therapy was permitted, and checkpoint inhibitors had been received by approximately 39% of dose-escalation patients. Three dose-escalation patients achieved partial responses, one with hepatocellular carcinoma and two with cutaneous melanoma. The point of sequencing TCRbeta in the periphery was to test whether ivuxolimab changed TCR sequence diversity and drove clonal T-cell expansion. The paper reports the monotherapy dose-escalation portion (N = 52 patients) of the phase I ivuxolimab trial.

The paper as a whole reports these results and caveats: After ivuxolimab, expanded clones were on average more numerous among CD8+ T cells than among CD4+ T cells. Clonal expansion of both CD4+ and CD8+ blood T cells was observed from baseline to week 6 at doses 0.1 to 3.0 mg/kg. The antigen specificity of the clonally expanded peripheral T cells was not determined. In partial responders in the 0.1-3.0 mg/kg groups, normalized peripheral clonal expansion was found to be among the lowest, especially among CD8+ T cells. Low levels of normalized T-cell clonal expansion were also shown by some nonresponding patients.

The trial excluded patients who had a history of autoimmune disease or were on systemic immunosuppression. Peripheral blood for TCR sequencing was drawn from every dose cohort at baseline, at cycle 4 day 1 and at cycle 7 day 1. Samples were obtained from an open-label, multicenter, first-in-human phase I dose-escalation trial of ivuxolimab. Adults with locally advanced or metastatic melanoma, renal cell, hepatocellular, or head and neck squamous cell carcinoma were enrolled in the trial. Before TCR sequencing, CD4+ and CD8+ T cells were separately sorted from peripheral blood. Remarks on this clone: It has no known antigen specificity. Base qualities are not recorded, but no much larger clone differs from it by a single base.

For sequencing of the TCRbeta CDR3 region, genomic DNA was extracted from the sorted cells. TCRbeta CDR3 regions were sequenced using the immunoSEQ Assay. Imported from immuneACCESS, the table was reduced by TCRdb to in-frame sequences with V and J called. These copies leave out some clones; in studies compared against another copy, an unresolved V gene accounts for under half, and the cause of the remainder is not known. Counted in this sample were about 84,000 clones; around 90% of them appeared once. Of the sample, roughly 0.2% falls within the top ten clones. The starting material was CD4+ or CD8+ T cells sorted from blood, obtained in a trial of the OX40 agonist ivuxolimab. This sequence originates from an adult with an advanced solid tumor such as melanoma, head and neck, liver or kidney cancer.

In nucleotide form, the sequence is TGTGCCAGCAGCCAAGATCTAACGGGATTGGGAGGCTACACCTTC. The translation is CASSQDLTGLGGYTF. The chain links TRBV4-2 with TRBJ1-2; the D gene remains uncertain. The CDR3, from cysteine to phenylalanine, totals 15 residues. Just the 45-base CDR3 DNA is kept, in frame starting at base 1. V is clipped by 0 bases and J by 8 bases, and the sequence between their germline boundaries is 16 bases long. CDR1 is given as LGHNA and CDR2 as YNFKEQ, both from the germline V gene.